The 13 T cell receptor beta chains below were found in one sample sequenced in a study of blood T cell repertoires in COVID-19. Only in-frame clones appear in the TCRdb table, and some are missing; sequencing was by immunoSEQ multiplex PCR. Found here are a few hundred thousand clones, roughly 80% of them singletons; the top ten hold over 4%. The sample comprised PBMCs or T cells enriched from blood (not recorded which). The source is a man aged 35-49 years who had been exposed to COVID-19.

This chain joins TRBV2 and TRBJ1-2; D is possibly TRBD1 (5 bases). Trimming took off 4 bases at V and 2 bases at J, with 14 bases between the two ends. Germline V gene data show CDR1 as SNHLY and CDR2 as FYNNEI. There are 15 residues in the CDR3. In DNA form, the CDR3 reads TGTGCCAGCAGTGGGTATGGGGCCGAAAACTATGGCTACACCTTC. It encodes CASSGYGAENYGYTF.

This clone was observed a handful of times. CDR3 DNA: TGTGCCAGCAGGTCCGAGGGATCCTACGAGCAGTACTTC. Protein: CASRSEGSYEQYF. This chain links TRBV5-6 with TRBJ2-7; D perhaps matches TRBD2 (5 bases). Germline values: CDR1 SGHDT, CDR2 YYEEEE. CDR3 size: 13 residues. The ends were cut back, 5 bases at V and 1 base at J, with 10 bases in the middle.

The chain is built from TRBV6-1 and TRBJ1-1, with D possibly TRBD1 on 6 matching bases. In germline, CDR1 is MNHNS, CDR2 SASEGT. CDR3 size: 17 residues. Trimming stripped 2 bases from V and 0 bases from J, with 16 bases between. CDR3 nucleotides: TGTGCCAGCAGTGAATATTCGATAGGACAGATGAACACTGAAGCTTTCTTT. This sequence encodes CASSEYSIGQMNTEAFF.

V and J are TRBV27 and TRBJ1-2; TRBD1 aligns across 9 bases. This CDR3 is built from 15 residues. V dropped 4 bases and J dropped 5; count of bases not matched to a gene: 8. CDR1 and CDR2 (germline): MNHEY, SMNVEV (reference sequence). CDR3 sequence (DNA): TGTGCCAGCAGTTCCACCCCCGGGACAGGGTATGGCTACACCTTC. As protein: CASSSTPGTGYGYTF.

The V call is TRBV19, the J call TRBJ2-5; 11 nucleotides match TRBD2. The germline V gene has CDR1 LNHDA and CDR2 SQIVND (reference sequence). The CDR3 is made up of 16 amino acids. V lost 10 bases and J lost 1; bases outside the gene matches: 11. The CDR3 nucleotides are TGTGCCACTAGCGGGAGGACTAGAGCGCTCCAAGAGACCCAGTACTTC. It translates to CATSGRTRALQETQYF.

This clone occurred a few times. The chain joins TRBV2 to TRBJ2-7; no clear D gene. Trimming removed 0 bases from V and 6 bases from J, with 9 bases in between. Germline V lookup: CDR1 SNHLY, CDR2 FYNNEI. This CDR3 is 13 amino acids long. CDR3 DNA: TGTGCCAGCAGTGAAGCGCTTGGGCGCGAGCAGTACTTC. Its translation: CASSEALGREQYF.

The gene calls are TRBV7-3 and TRBJ1-3; TRBD1 matches at 9 bases. Germline-derived CDR1 and CDR2 are SGHTA and FQGTGA. The V segment lost 4 bases and the J segment 0 bases; nucleotides outside the gene matches: 10. This CDR3 has 18 amino acids. This CDR3 reads CASSSIPGQGNSGNTIYF. The CDR3 DNA reads TGTGCCAGCAGCTCAATACCGGGACAGGGCAACTCTGGAAACACCATATATTTT.

The gene calls are TRBV18 and TRBJ2-1, with a weak D call TRBD2 (6 bases). The CDR3 extends over 14 amino acids. Germline-derived CDR1 and CDR2 are KGHSH and LQKENI. V lost 1 base and J 12 bases, leaving 16 bases between the germline ends. CDR3 sequence reads: CASSPQETSFLQFF. The CDR3 coding sequence is TGTGCCAGCTCACCACAAGAAACTAGCTTCCTGCAGTTCTTC.

This sequence joins TRBV3-1 (or the pseudogene TRBV3-2) and TRBJ2-2; 13 nucleotides line up with TRBD2. The CDR3 consists of 19 residues. J was trimmed by 4 bases and V by 4 bases; bases with no gene match: 12. Germline V lookup: CDR1 LGHDT, CDR2 YNNKEL (reference sequence). This chain's CDR3 is CASSRHGTSGTSGTGELFF. The DNA of the CDR3 is TGTGCCAGCAGCCGACACGGGACTAGCGGGACTTCGGGCACCGGGGAGCTGTTTTTT.

The CDR3 region has the DNA TGTGCCAGCAGCTATACACCCTATGGCTACACCTTC. Translated: CASSYTPYGYTF. This rearrangement joins TRBV11-2 to TRBJ1-2; D ambiguous. The CDR3 extends over 12 amino acids. Germline values: CDR1 SGHAT, CDR2 FQNNGV. V dropped 4 bases and J dropped 4 bases, with 7 bases sitting between them.

This chain connects TRBV5-1 to TRBJ2-1; perhaps TRBD1 as D (5 bases). There are 15 residues in the CDR3. The V gene lost 4 bases and the J gene lost 5 bases, with 16 bases spanning the gap. Germline values: CDR1 SGHRS, CDR2 YFSETQ. CDR3 residues: CASSPEPGLNNEQFF. In DNA form, the CDR3 reads TGCGCCAGCAGCCCCGAACCAGGGTTGAACAATGAGCAGTTCTTC.

The V call is TRBV5-6, the J call TRBJ1-1; 8 positions agree with TRBD1. From germline, CDR1 is SGHDT and CDR2 YYEEEE. V was pared by 1 base and J by 1 base, with 6 bases of the junction left unmatched. There are 16 residues in the CDR3. CDR3 loop: CASSLRLTGANTEAFF. CDR3 in DNA: TGTGCCAGCAGCTTGCGTTTGACAGGGGCGAACACTGAAGCTTTCTTT.

The CDR3 nucleotides read TGTGCCTGGAGTGTAGGAACAGGCAGACAGCCCCAGCATTTT. It is translated as CAWSVGTGRQPQHF. V is TRBV30 and J is TRBJ1-5, with D perhaps TRBD1 (5 bases). Deletions cut 0 bases from V and 7 bases from J, with 13 bases between. The CDR3 consists of 14 residues. CDR1 GTSNPN and CDR2 SVGIG come from the germline V gene (reference sequence).